Presented here are 16 T cell receptor beta chains from one specimen sequenced in a study of T cell clonotyping in hematopoietic cell transplantation. Generated by immunoSEQ multiplex PCR, the TCRdb table keeps only in-frame clones and is missing some. The sample has around 13,000 clones; about 79% are singletons. The input for sequencing was PBMCs, taken 100 days after allogeneic stem cell transplant. The receptors here all came from a female patient aged 35-55 years who had an allogeneic stem cell transplant from a related donor, so T cells may come from the graft donor. Some clones in this sample may be carry-over from other donors' samples.

This clone was seen only a few times. V and J are TRBV7-2 and TRBJ2-2; possible D gene TRBD1, 6 bases. The CDR3 totals 12 residues. V was pared by 4 bases and J by 9 bases, with 9 bases between. Germline assignment: CDR1 SGHTA and CDR2 FQGNSA. CDR3: CASSSDRRELFF. The CDR3 nucleotides are TGTGCCAGCAGCTCCGACAGGAGGGAGCTGTTTTTT.

This clone was recorded only once. V and J are TRBV30 and TRBJ2-3; no clear D gene. CDR3 length: 12 residues. Trimming cost V 2 bases and J 2 bases, with 5 bases left between them. The germline CDR1 and CDR2 sequences are GTSNPN and SVGIG (reference sequence). In DNA, the CDR3 is TGTGCCTGGAGTCTGTCCACAGATACGCAGTATTTT. This sequence encodes CAWSLSTDTQYF.

This clone occurred a few times. V gene TRBV11-2 combines with J gene TRBJ2-7; D is possibly TRBD2 (6 bases). Germline CDR1 is SGHAT and CDR2 is FQNNGV. There are 13 residues in the CDR3. V shed 8 bases and J shed 2 bases, with 13 bases lying between them. The CDR3 coding sequence is TGTGCCAGCCGGCTAGCGCAAGCCTACGAGCAGTACTTC. Residues: CASRLAQAYEQYF.

The V and J genes are TRBV6-1 and TRBJ1-5; tentatively, D is TRBD1 (5 bases). The CDR3 is 14 residues long. V shed 5 bases and J shed 5 bases, with 13 bases lying between them. Germline CDR1 and CDR2: MNHNS and SASEGT. The CDR3 region has the DNA TGTGCCAGCAGTCCCGACAGCGCCTATCAGCCCCAGCATTTT. It specifies CASSPDSAYQPQHF.

V and J are TRBV6-5 and TRBJ1-2, with 11 nucleotides matching TRBD1. The ends lost 4 bases at V and 4 bases at J; junction bases unmatched: 2. The CDR3 runs 14 residues. In germline, CDR1 is MNHEY, CDR2 SVGAGI. The chain's CDR3 is CASSWDRGGYGYTF. CDR3 nucleotides: TGTGCCAGCAGTTGGGACAGGGGGGGCTATGGCTACACCTTC.

This CDR3 reads CASSIGSLPYEQYF. The DNA for the CDR3 is TGTGCCAGCAGTATAGGGTCCCTTCCCTACGAGCAGTACTTC. The V call is TRBV27, the J call TRBJ2-7; no clear D. The V end lost 5 bases, the J end lost 2 bases, and 13 bases lay between the germline ends. Germline V gene data show CDR1 as MNHEY and CDR2 as SMNVEV (reference sequence). The CDR3 has 14 residues.

The chain employs TRBV30 and TRBJ1-3; 11 bases align to TRBD1. Germline V gene lookup returns CDR1 GTSNPN and CDR2 SVGIG (reference sequence). The length of the CDR3 is 16 residues. V trimming: 3 bases; J trimming: 2 bases; junction bases outside the gene matches: 6. CDR3 nucleotides: TGTGCCTGGAGAAATGGACAGGGGGCAGCTGGAAACACCATATATTTT. As protein: CAWRNGQGAAGNTIYF.

V and J are TRBV6-5 and TRBJ1-2; D gene ambiguous. With 9 bases removed from V and 4 bases from J, the gap between germline ends came to 9 bases. Per the germline V gene, CDR1 is MNHEY and CDR2 is SVGAGI. The CDR3 covers 11 residues. The CDR3 spells CASVGPYGYTF. CDR3 nucleotides: TGTGCCAGTGTTGGTCCCTATGGCTACACCTTC.

CDR3 loop: CASGTGGLLNTEAFF. The CDR3 nucleotides read TGTGCCAGCGGGACAGGGGGCCTCTTGAACACTGAAGCTTTCTTT. This rearrangement joins TRBV27 to TRBJ1-1; 12 bases fit TRBD1. CDR1 and CDR2 from the germline V gene are MNHEY and SMNVEV (reference sequence). V shed 8 bases, J shed 0 bases, and the junction held 4 bases outside the gene matches. This CDR3 spans 15 amino acids.

This clone was detected only a few times. The gene calls are TRBV4-1 and TRBJ1-2, with D perhaps matching TRBD1 (5 bases). Deletions cut 1 base from V and 7 bases from J, with 7 bases between. The germline V gene has CDR1 MGHRA and CDR2 YSYEKL. The CDR3 length is 12 residues. CDR3 coding DNA: TGCGCCAGCAGCCAAGTCACAGGTGGCTACACCTTC. Translated: CASSQVTGGYTF.

This clone qualifies as medium-sized (0.01 to 0.1%). The chain uses TRBV7-9 and TRBJ1-1, with no clear D. Germline V gene data show CDR1 as SEHNR and CDR2 as FQNEAQ (reference sequence). There are 13 residues in the CDR3. Trimming shortened V by 10 bases and J by 1 base, and 13 bases separated the two germline ends. CDR3 in DNA: TGTGCCATCGTGACCGGTGGGAACACTGAAGCTTTCTTT. This sequence encodes CAIVTGGNTEAFF. Together with reference TRBV7-9 and TRBJ1-1, the CDR3 gives the full variable domain: DTGVSQNPRHKITKRGQNVTFRCDPISEHNRLYWYRQTLGQGPEFLTYFQNEAQLEKSRLLSDRFSAERPKGSFSTLEIQRTEQGDSAMYLCAIVTGGNTEAFFGQGTRLTVV.

This chain uses TRBV5-1 with TRBJ2-6, with D perhaps TRBD2 (6 bases). The CDR3 covers 16 residues. Germline lookup yields CDR1 SGHRS and CDR2 YFSETQ. Trimming left V 0 bases short and J 0 bases short, with 7 bases between. CDR3: CASSLVGLSGANVLTF. CDR3 bases: TGCGCCAGCAGCTTGGTGGGACTCTCTGGGGCCAACGTCCTGACTTTC.

The chain links TRBV29-1 to TRBJ2-1; 7 bases line up with TRBD1. Germline assignment: CDR1 SQVTM and CDR2 ANQGSEA. The CDR3 is made up of 11 amino acids. Trimming cost V 7 bases and J 5 bases; bases outside gene matches: 2. CDR3 sequence reads: CSGGTDNEQFF. CDR3 DNA sequence: TGCAGCGGAGGGACAGACAATGAGCAGTTCTTC.

The V call is TRBV5-1, the J call TRBJ2-3, with 7 bases lining up with TRBD1. This CDR3 has 15 amino acids. CDR1 and CDR2 (germline): SGHRS, YFSETQ. The trim removed 0 bases at V and 5 bases at J, leaving 6 bases unmatched. In DNA, the CDR3 is TGCGCCAGCAGCTTGGTGCGGGCAGGGGGAGATACGCAGTATTTT. Residues: CASSLVRAGGDTQYF.

V usage is TRBV7-8 and J usage is TRBJ2-7, with TRBD2 identical over 7 bases. Germline CDR1 and CDR2: SGHVS and FQNEAQ. V shed 8 bases, J shed 5 bases, and the junction held 6 bases outside the gene matches. This CDR3 spans 12 amino acids. The CDR3 sequence: CASGGGINEQYF. CDR3 DNA sequence: TGTGCCAGCGGGGGAGGGATCAACGAGCAGTACTTC.

This clone was seen a single time. The chain is built from TRBV28 and TRBJ1-1; D gene ambiguous. V was shortened by 3 bases and J by 4 bases, with 6 bases between the two germline ends. Germline V gene data show CDR1 as MDHEN and CDR2 as SYDVKM. The CDR3 runs 12 residues. CDR3 coding DNA: TGTGCCAGCAGTTTGGTTCGCACTGAAGCTTTCTTT. This sequence encodes CASSLVRTEAFF. Together with reference TRBV28 and TRBJ1-1, the CDR3 gives the full variable domain: DVKVTQSSRYLVKRTGEKVFLECVQDMDHENMFWYRQDPGLGLRLIYFSYDVKMKEKGDIPEGYSVSREKKERFSLILESASTNQTSMYLCASSLVRTEAFFGQGTRLTVV.